This T cell receptor beta chain was sequenced for a study of control samples from healthy donors and cancer patients. In its sample, this clone was seen many times. The repertoire was sequenced with immunoSEQ multiplex PCR; TCRdb's copy has only in-frame clones and lacks some. The sample has fewer than 150,000 clones, 90% to 95% seen once. Germline V lookup: CDR1 LGHDT, CDR2 YNNKEL (reference sequence). The CDR3 covers 16 residues. V lost 6 bases and J lost 3, with 15 bases in between. Specimen: blood. This sequence originates from a woman in her late teens or twenties in good health. The rearrangement uses TRBV3-1 (or the pseudogene TRBV3-2) and TRBJ1-6; D possibly corresponds to TRBD1 (5 bases). In nucleotides, the CDR3 is TGTGCCAGCAGTCCACAGCCTCAGGGCTATAATTCACCCCTCCACTTT. Protein sequence: CASSPQPQGYNSPLHF.